These T cell receptor beta chains were read from a single sample in a study of graft-versus-host responses after intestinal transplantation. Profiling relied on immunoSEQ multiplex PCR, and the TCRdb table lists in-frame clones only, not all of them. The sample has roughly 9,400 clones, roughly 31% seen once. Sequenced here: alloreactive CD4+ T cells from a mixed lymphocyte reaction culture, sampled before intestinal transplant. The receptors shown here come from a human patient who received an intestinal transplant. The CDR3 runs from the conserved cysteine through the conserved F or W. Fields, in order: CDR3 protein, CDR3 DNA, clone size, V gene, J gene, D gene. A D gene is named only where the DNA matches it firmly. Some rows have no size entry. The others give once, few or many, or a class for an expanded clone.

CDR3 protein: CSVEDPGQGFTYEQYF
CDR3 DNA: TGCAGCGTTGAAGATCCCGGACAGGGTTTCACCTACGAGCAGTACTTC
clone size: NA
V gene: TRBV29-1
J gene: TRBJ2-7
D gene: TRBD1

CDR3 protein: CASSLSFRTGGGKLFF
CDR3 DNA: TGTGCCAGCAGTTTATCGTTTAGGACAGGGGGCGGAAAACTGTTTTTT
clone size: medium-sized
V gene: TRBV28
J gene: TRBJ1-4
D gene: TRBD1

CDR3 protein: CASREASGGLYEQYF
CDR3 DNA: TGTGCCAGCAGGGAGGCTAGCGGGGGCCTCTACGAGCAGTACTTC
clone size: NA
V gene: TRBV6-6
J gene: TRBJ2-7
D gene: TRBD2

CDR3 protein: CASSWTGVETQYF
CDR3 DNA: TGTGCCAGCAGCTGGACAGGGGTAGAGACCCAGTACTTC
clone size: few
V gene: TRBV5-8
J gene: TRBJ2-5
D gene: TRBD1

CDR3 protein: CASSADRGRFEQYF
CDR3 DNA: TGTGCCAGCTCTGCAGACAGGGGGCGCTTCGAGCAGTACTTC
clone size: NA
V gene: TRBV18
J gene: TRBJ2-7
D gene: TRBD1

CDR3 protein: CASSPLKAYGNTIYF
CDR3 DNA: TGTGCCAGCTCACCATTAAAAGCGTATGGAAACACCATATATTTT
clone size: NA
V gene: TRBV18
J gene: TRBJ1-3
D gene: NA

CDR3 protein: CASSLSAGYSNQPQHF
CDR3 DNA: TGTGCCAGCAGTTTATCTGCGGGGTATAGCAATCAGCCCCAGCATTTT
clone size: medium-sized
V gene: TRBV28
J gene: TRBJ1-5
D gene: NA

CDR3 protein: CASSEVRRQYF
CDR3 DNA: TGTGCCAGCAGTGAAGTTCGGAGGCAGTACTTC
clone size: NA
V gene: TRBV2
J gene: TRBJ2-5
D gene: NA

CDR3 protein: CASSRGTANEQFF
CDR3 DNA: TGTGCCAGTAGTAGAGGGACAGCCAATGAGCAGTTCTTC
clone size: medium-sized
V gene: TRBV19
J gene: TRBJ2-1
D gene: TRBD1

CDR3 protein: CASSPSGQGGTEAFF
CDR3 DNA: TGTGCCAGCTCACCCTCCGGACAGGGGGGCACTGAAGCTTTCTTT
clone size: NA
V gene: TRBV18
J gene: TRBJ1-1
D gene: TRBD1

CDR3 protein: CASSLEYQDYNEQFF
CDR3 DNA: TGTGCCAGCAGCTTAGAATACCAGGACTACAATGAGCAGTTCTTC
clone size: NA
V gene: TRBV7-2
J gene: TRBJ2-1
D gene: NA

CDR3 protein: CASSPGGETQYF
CDR3 DNA: TGTGCCAGCTCCCCGGGGGGAGAGACCCAGTACTTC
clone size: once
V gene: TRBV18
J gene: TRBJ2-5
D gene: TRBD2

CDR3 protein: CASSVTTGSAYEQYF
CDR3 DNA: TGTGCCAGCTCCGTTACCACAGGGTCTGCCTACGAGCAGTACTTC
clone size: medium-sized
V gene: TRBV6-5
J gene: TRBJ2-7
D gene: NA

CDR3 protein: CASSIEQSSDTQYF
CDR3 DNA: TGTGCCAGTAGTATAGAACAATCGTCAGATACGCAGTATTTT
clone size: few
V gene: TRBV19
J gene: TRBJ2-3
D gene: NA

CDR3 protein: CASSEAGRGGEKLFF
CDR3 DNA: TGTGCCAGCAGTGAAGCGGGCAGGGGTGGTGAAAAACTGTTTTTT
clone size: few
V gene: TRBV2
J gene: TRBJ1-4
D gene: NA

CDR3 protein: CASSYTTRQGSYTF
CDR3 DNA: TGTGCCAGCAGTTACACAACGCGACAGGGGAGCTACACCTTC
clone size: few
V gene: TRBV6-6
J gene: TRBJ1-2
D gene: TRBD1

CDR3 protein: CASSRTGEFRTSGYNEQFF
CDR3 DNA: TGCGCCAGCAGCCGGACAGGGGAATTCAGAACTAGCGGTTACAATGAGCAGTTCTTC
clone size: NA
V gene: TRBV5-1
J gene: TRBJ2-1
D gene: NA

CDR3 protein: CASSTSRRIANYGYTF
CDR3 DNA: TGTGCCAGTAGTACATCTAGACGTATTGCTAACTATGGCTACACCTTC
clone size: NA
V gene: TRBV19
J gene: TRBJ1-2
D gene: NA

CDR3 protein: CASSLEGQSSREQYF
CDR3 DNA: TGCGCCAGCAGCTTGGAGGGACAGAGCTCCCGCGAGCAGTACTTC
clone size: few
V gene: TRBV5-1
J gene: TRBJ2-7
D gene: TRBD1

CDR3 protein: CASSFAATTEAFF
CDR3 DNA: TGTGCCAGCAGTTTTGCGGCAACCACTGAAGCTTTCTTT
clone size: medium-sized
V gene: TRBV27
J gene: TRBJ1-1
D gene: NA

CDR3 protein: CASSRRTQNTEAFF
CDR3 DNA: TGTGCCAGCAGTCGTCGGACACAGAACACTGAAGCTTTCTTT
clone size: NA
V gene: TRBV28
J gene: TRBJ1-1
D gene: NA

CDR3 protein: CASSPGGSFYNEQFF
CDR3 DNA: TGCGCCAGCAGCCCTGGTGGTAGTTTCTACAATGAGCAGTTCTTC
clone size: few
V gene: TRBV5-1
J gene: TRBJ2-1
D gene: NA

CDR3 protein: CASSVDRGETQYF
CDR3 DNA: TGTGCCAGTAGTGTCGACAGGGGTGAGACCCAGTACTTC
clone size: few
V gene: TRBV19
J gene: TRBJ2-5
D gene: TRBD1

CDR3 protein: CATEGRASGRYTDTQYF
CDR3 DNA: TGTGCCACCGAAGGTCGGGCTAGCGGGAGATACACAGATACGCAGTATTTT
clone size: NA
V gene: TRBV19
J gene: TRBJ2-3
D gene: TRBD2

CDR3 protein: CASSSEGTRQETQYF
CDR3 DNA: TGTGCCAGCTCATCCGAGGGAACACGACAAGAGACCCAGTACTTC
clone size: few
V gene: TRBV18
J gene: TRBJ2-5
D gene: NA

CDR3 protein: CASSFSGGRFGELFF
CDR3 DNA: TGCGCCAGCAGCTTTTCGGGCGGGAGGTTCGGGGAGCTGTTTTTT
clone size: few
V gene: TRBV5-1
J gene: TRBJ2-2
D gene: TRBD2

CDR3 protein: CASSLMGAEGTEAFF
CDR3 DNA: TGTGCCAGCAGCTTGATGGGGGCTGAAGGGACTGAAGCTTTCTTT
clone size: medium-sized
V gene: TRBV5-4
J gene: TRBJ1-1
D gene: NA

CDR3 protein: CASRPRSLGNTIYF
CDR3 DNA: TGTGCCAGCAGGCCCCGCAGTCTTGGAAACACCATATATTTT
clone size: once
V gene: TRBV28
J gene: TRBJ1-3
D gene: NA

CDR3 protein: CATRRELGPYNEQFF
CDR3 DNA: TGTGCCACCCGAAGGGAACTAGGCCCCTACAATGAGCAGTTCTTC
clone size: NA
V gene: TRBV4-2
J gene: TRBJ2-1
D gene: NA

CDR3 protein: CASSRQRDRFGSYEQYF
CDR3 DNA: TGTGCCAGCAGTAGACAGCGGGATCGGTTTGGGTCCTACGAGCAGTACTTC
clone size: few
V gene: TRBV11-1
J gene: TRBJ2-7
D gene: TRBD2

CDR3 protein: CASASGTGYYGYTF
CDR3 DNA: TGTGCCAGCGCTTCAGGGACAGGGTACTATGGCTACACCTTC
clone size: NA
V gene: TRBV7-9
J gene: TRBJ1-2
D gene: TRBD1

CDR3 protein: CASSVNPITSSGANVLTF
CDR3 DNA: TGTGCCAGCAGCGTCAATCCCATCACGAGCTCTGGGGCCAACGTCCTGACTTTC
clone size: few
V gene: TRBV9
J gene: TRBJ2-6
D gene: NA

CDR3 protein: CASSQGQGSAAFF
CDR3 DNA: TGCGCCAGCAGCCAAGGACAGGGTTCCGCGGCTTTCTTT
clone size: medium-sized
V gene: TRBV4-1
J gene: TRBJ1-1
D gene: TRBD1

CDR3 protein: CAIRADRGNSPLHF
CDR3 DNA: TGTGCCATCAGAGCGGACAGGGGTAATTCACCCCTCCACTTT
clone size: medium-sized
V gene: TRBV10-3
J gene: TRBJ1-6
D gene: TRBD1

CDR3 protein: CASSLEGTGRGNTIYF
CDR3 DNA: TGTGCCAGCAGCTTAGAGGGGACAGGACGCGGAAACACCATATATTTT
clone size: medium-sized
V gene: TRBV7-8
J gene: TRBJ1-3
D gene: TRBD1

CDR3 protein: CASSLRDRVFYNEQFF
CDR3 DNA: TGTGCCAGCAGCCTACGGGACAGGGTTTTCTACAATGAGCAGTTCTTC
clone size: NA
V gene: TRBV14
J gene: TRBJ2-1
D gene: TRBD1

CDR3 protein: CASSLVAAFSGNTIYF
CDR3 DNA: TGTGCCAGCAGCTTAGTAGCTGCCTTCTCTGGAAACACCATATATTTT
clone size: NA
V gene: TRBV7-2
J gene: TRBJ1-3
D gene: NA

CDR3 protein: CASSWDRVVNIQYF
CDR3 DNA: TGTGCCAGCAGCTGGGACAGGGTGGTAAACATTCAGTACTTC
clone size: few
V gene: TRBV7-9
J gene: TRBJ2-4
D gene: TRBD1

CDR3 protein: CASSQGSGNTIYF
CDR3 DNA: TGCGCCAGCAGCCAGGGGTCTGGAAACACCATATATTTT
clone size: NA
V gene: TRBV5-1
J gene: TRBJ1-3
D gene: NA

CDR3 protein: CASSVGDRGIEKLFF
CDR3 DNA: TGTGCCAGCAGCGTAGGGGACAGGGGAATTGAAAAACTGTTTTTT
clone size: few
V gene: TRBV9
J gene: TRBJ1-4
D gene: TRBD1

CDR3 protein: CASSLAGNPYGQYF
CDR3 DNA: TGTGCCAGCAGCTTGGCCGGGAACCCATACGGGCAGTACTTC
clone size: few
V gene: TRBV5-6
J gene: TRBJ2-7
D gene: NA

CDR3 protein: CASSFLASGANVLTF
CDR3 DNA: TGTGCCAGCAGTTTTCTGGCCTCTGGGGCCAACGTCCTGACTTTC
clone size: NA
V gene: TRBV28
J gene: TRBJ2-6
D gene: NA

CDR3 protein: CASSTIAGARNEQFF
CDR3 DNA: TGTGCCAGCAGCACAATAGCGGGAGCGAGGAATGAGCAGTTCTTC
clone size: few
V gene: TRBV7-3
J gene: TRBJ2-1
D gene: TRBD2

CDR3 protein: CASSQQRANKVMYGYTF
CDR3 DNA: TGTGCCAGCAGCCAACAGCGGGCCAACAAAGTAATGTATGGCTACACCTTC
clone size: medium-sized
V gene: TRBV7-9
J gene: TRBJ1-2
D gene: NA

CDR3 protein: CASARQGNQPQHF
CDR3 DNA: TGTGCCAGCGCCCGTCAGGGCAATCAGCCCCAGCATTTT
clone size: NA
V gene: TRBV6-5
J gene: TRBJ1-5
D gene: NA

CDR3 protein: CASSLTPEYNEQFF
CDR3 DNA: TGTGCCAGCAGCTTAACCCCAGAATACAATGAGCAGTTCTTC
clone size: NA
V gene: TRBV7-8
J gene: TRBJ2-1
D gene: NA

CDR3 protein: CASSGTAGAKNIQYF
CDR3 DNA: TGTGCCAGCAGTGGGACAGCTGGAGCCAAAAACATTCAGTACTTC
clone size: NA
V gene: TRBV27
J gene: TRBJ2-4
D gene: TRBD1

CDR3 protein: CASNIAGGPYEQYF
CDR3 DNA: TGTGCCAGCAACATAGCGGGAGGGCCCTACGAGCAGTACTTC
clone size: NA
V gene: TRBV7-2
J gene: TRBJ2-7
D gene: TRBD2

CDR3 protein: CASSFTGYQETQYF
CDR3 DNA: TGTGCCAGCAGCTTTACGGGGTACCAAGAGACCCAGTACTTC
clone size: few
V gene: TRBV7-9
J gene: TRBJ2-5
D gene: NA

CDR3 protein: CASSPGRAGASDTQYF
CDR3 DNA: TGCGCCAGCAGCCCGGGGCGAGCGGGAGCTTCAGATACGCAGTATTTT
clone size: NA
V gene: TRBV5-1
J gene: TRBJ2-3
D gene: TRBD2

CDR3 protein: CASSFYNYGYTF
CDR3 DNA: TGTGCCAGCAGTTTCTATAACTATGGCTACACCTTC
clone size: NA
V gene: TRBV28
J gene: TRBJ1-2
D gene: NA

CDR3 protein: CASSKTGGGFFEQFF
CDR3 DNA: TGTGCCAGCAGCAAGACAGGGGGCGGTTTCTTTGAGCAGTTCTTC
clone size: NA
V gene: TRBV7-6
J gene: TRBJ2-1
D gene: TRBD1

CDR3 protein: CASSLGGGFDTQYF
CDR3 DNA: TGCGCCAGCAGCTTGGGGGGGGGTTTCGATACGCAGTATTTT
clone size: NA
V gene: TRBV5-1
J gene: TRBJ2-3
D gene: TRBD2